This TCR beta chain comes out of a study of blood T cell repertoires in COVID-19. Looking at the study overall: Specimens from acute and convalescent COVID-19 originated in the United States, Italy and Spain. Sample material is recorded as cDNA or gDNA derived from T cells, B-cell-depleted T cells, or PBMCs.

This clone appeared once. Looked up from germline, CDR1 is GTSNPN and CDR2 is SVGIG (reference sequence). CDR3 length: 16 residues. The V gene lost 4 bases and the J gene lost 9 bases, with 22 bases spanning the gap. In the original workflow: From reference gene primer amplification, estimates of nucleated cell counts were derived. Here immunoSEQ multiplex PCR was the method, and the copy in TCRdb shows in-frame clones only, minus some. D and trimming come from the DNA, and the V and J calls and clone size come from that table. Of around 300,000 clones in the sample, around 86% are singletons; the top ten hold around 2.1%.

This chain joins TRBV30 and TRBJ1-6, with a possible D match to TRBD1 (5 bases). Sequences were obtained from peripheral blood. The TCR originated in a woman aged 30 to 39 who had recovered from COVID-19. As DNA, the CDR3 is TGTGCCTGGAACACCCCGGGTTTACGGGGGACTTCACCCCTCCACTTT. It encodes CAWNTPGLRGTSPLHF. Complete variable domain (other parts from reference TRBV30 and TRBJ1-6): SQTIHQWPATLVQPVGSPLSLECTVEGTSNPNLYWYRQAAGRGLQLLFYSVGIGQISSEVPQNLSASRPQDRQFILSSKKLLLSDSGFYLCAWNTPGLRGTSPLHFGNGTRLTVT.